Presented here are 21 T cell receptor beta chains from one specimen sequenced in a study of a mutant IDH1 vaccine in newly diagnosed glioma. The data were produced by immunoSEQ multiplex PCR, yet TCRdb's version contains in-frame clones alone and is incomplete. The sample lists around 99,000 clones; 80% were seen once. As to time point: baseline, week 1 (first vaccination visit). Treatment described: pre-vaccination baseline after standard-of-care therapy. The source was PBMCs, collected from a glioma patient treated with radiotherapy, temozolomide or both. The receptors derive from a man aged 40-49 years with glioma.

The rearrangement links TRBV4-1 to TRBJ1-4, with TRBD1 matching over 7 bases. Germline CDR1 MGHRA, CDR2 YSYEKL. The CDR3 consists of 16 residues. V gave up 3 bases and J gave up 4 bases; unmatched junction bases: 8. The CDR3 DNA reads TGCGCCAGCAGCCATGAAGTAGACAGGGTTAATGAAAAACTGTTTTTT. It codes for CASSHEVDRVNEKLFF.

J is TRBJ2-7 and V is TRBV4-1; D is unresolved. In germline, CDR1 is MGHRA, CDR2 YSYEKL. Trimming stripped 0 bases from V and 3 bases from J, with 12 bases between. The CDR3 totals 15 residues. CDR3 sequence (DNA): TGCGCCAGCAGCCAAGATCCAGGACCCGACTACGAGCAGTACTTC. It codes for CASSQDPGPDYEQYF.

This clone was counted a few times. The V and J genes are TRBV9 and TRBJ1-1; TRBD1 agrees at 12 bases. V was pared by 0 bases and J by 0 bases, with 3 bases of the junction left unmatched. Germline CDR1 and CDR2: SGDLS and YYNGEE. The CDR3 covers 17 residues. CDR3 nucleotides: TGTGCCAGCAGCGTAGGGGGACAGGGGGCGGTGAACACTGAAGCTTTCTTT. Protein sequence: CASSVGGQGAVNTEAFF.

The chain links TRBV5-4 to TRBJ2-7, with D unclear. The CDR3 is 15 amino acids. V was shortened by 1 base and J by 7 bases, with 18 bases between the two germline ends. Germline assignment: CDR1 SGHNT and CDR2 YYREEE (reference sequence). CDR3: CASSLRRIPSDEQYF. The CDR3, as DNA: TGTGCCAGCAGCTTGCGGCGTATTCCGTCGGATGAGCAGTACTTC.

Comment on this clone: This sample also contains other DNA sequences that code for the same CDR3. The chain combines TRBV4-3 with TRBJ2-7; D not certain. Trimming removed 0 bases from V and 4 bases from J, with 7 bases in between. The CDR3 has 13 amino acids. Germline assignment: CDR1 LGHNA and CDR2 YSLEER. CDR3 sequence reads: CASSQEEGYEQYF. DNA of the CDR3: TGCGCCAGCAGCCAAGAGGAAGGTTACGAGCAGTACTTC.

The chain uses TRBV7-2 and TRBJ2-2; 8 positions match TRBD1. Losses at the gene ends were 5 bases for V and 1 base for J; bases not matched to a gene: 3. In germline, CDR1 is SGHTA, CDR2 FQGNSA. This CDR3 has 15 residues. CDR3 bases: TGTGCCAGCAGCCGGGACAGGTTGAACACCGGGGAGCTGTTTTTT. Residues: CASSRDRLNTGELFF.

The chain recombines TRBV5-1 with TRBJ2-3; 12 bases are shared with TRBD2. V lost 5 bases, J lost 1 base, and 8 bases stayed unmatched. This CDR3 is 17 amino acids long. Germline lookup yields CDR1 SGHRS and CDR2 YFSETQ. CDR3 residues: CASSPSTSGGRTDTQYF. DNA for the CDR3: TGCGCCAGCAGTCCTTCGACTAGCGGGGGCCGCACAGATACGCAGTATTTT.

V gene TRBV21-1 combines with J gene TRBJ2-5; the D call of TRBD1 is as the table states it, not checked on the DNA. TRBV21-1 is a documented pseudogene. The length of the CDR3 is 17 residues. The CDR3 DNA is TGTGCCAGCAGCAAAGCTCCGGACAGGGGGCAGGTAGAGACCCAGTACTTC. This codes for CASSKAPDRGQVETQYF.

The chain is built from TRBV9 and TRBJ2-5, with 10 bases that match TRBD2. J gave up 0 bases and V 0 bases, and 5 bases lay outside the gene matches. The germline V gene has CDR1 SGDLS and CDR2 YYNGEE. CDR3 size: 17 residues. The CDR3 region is CASSVGLAGAYQETQYF. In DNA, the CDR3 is TGTGCCAGCAGCGTAGGGCTAGCGGGGGCCTACCAAGAGACCCAGTACTTC.

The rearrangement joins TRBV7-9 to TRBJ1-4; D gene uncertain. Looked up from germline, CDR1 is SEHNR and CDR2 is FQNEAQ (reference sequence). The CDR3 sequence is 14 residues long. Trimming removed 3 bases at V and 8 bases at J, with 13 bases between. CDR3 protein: CASSLPGMGEKLFF. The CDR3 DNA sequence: TGTGCCAGCAGCTTGCCGGGAATGGGGGAAAAACTGTTTTTT.

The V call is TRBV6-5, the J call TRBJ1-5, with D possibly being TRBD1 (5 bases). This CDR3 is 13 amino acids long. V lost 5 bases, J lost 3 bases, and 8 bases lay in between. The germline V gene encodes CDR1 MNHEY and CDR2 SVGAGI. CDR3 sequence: CASSDSSNQPQHF. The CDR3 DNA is TGTGCCAGCAGTGACAGCTCCAATCAGCCCCAGCATTTT.

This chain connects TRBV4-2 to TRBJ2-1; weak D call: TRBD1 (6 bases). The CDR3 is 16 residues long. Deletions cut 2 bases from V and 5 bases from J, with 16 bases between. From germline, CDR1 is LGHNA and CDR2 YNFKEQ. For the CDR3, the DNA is TGTGCCAGCAGCCAAAGGGACAACCCTACCCACAATGAGCAGTTCTTC. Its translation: CASSQRDNPTHNEQFF.

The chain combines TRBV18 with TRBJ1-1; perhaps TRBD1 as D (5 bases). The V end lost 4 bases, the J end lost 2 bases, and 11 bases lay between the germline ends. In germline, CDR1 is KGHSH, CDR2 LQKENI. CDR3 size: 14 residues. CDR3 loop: CASSLGRDNTEAFF. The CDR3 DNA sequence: TGTGCCAGCTCACTGGGGCGGGATAACACTGAAGCTTTCTTT.

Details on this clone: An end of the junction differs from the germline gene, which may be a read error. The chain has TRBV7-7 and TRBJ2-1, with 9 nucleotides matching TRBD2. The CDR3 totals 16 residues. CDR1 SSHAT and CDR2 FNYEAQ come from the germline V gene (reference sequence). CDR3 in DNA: TGTGCTAGCAGCCTTACTAGCGGGTTGGGTAACGGTGAGCAGTTCTTC. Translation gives CASSLTSGLGNGEQFF.

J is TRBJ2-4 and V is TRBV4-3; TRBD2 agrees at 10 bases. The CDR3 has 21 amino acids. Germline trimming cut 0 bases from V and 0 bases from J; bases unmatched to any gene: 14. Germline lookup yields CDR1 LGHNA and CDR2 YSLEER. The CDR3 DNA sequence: TGCGCCAGCAGCCAAGATCCGTTCGGACTAGCGGAAGACCTAGCCAAAAACATTCAGTACTTC. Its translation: CASSQDPFGLAEDLAKNIQYF.

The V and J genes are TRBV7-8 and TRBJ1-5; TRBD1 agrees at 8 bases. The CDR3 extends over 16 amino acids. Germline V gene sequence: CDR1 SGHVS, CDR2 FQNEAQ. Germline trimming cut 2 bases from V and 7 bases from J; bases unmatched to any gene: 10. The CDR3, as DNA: TGTGCCAGCAGCTTACGGGAAACAGGGGGATGGCAGCCCCAGCATTTT. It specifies CASSLRETGGWQPQHF. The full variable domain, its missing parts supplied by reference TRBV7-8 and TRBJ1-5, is GAGVSQSPRYKVAKRGQDVALRCDPISGHVSLFWYQQALGQGPEFLTYFQNEAQLDKSGLPSDRFFAERPEGSVSTLKIQRTQQEDSAVYLCASSLRETGGWQPQHFGDGTRLSIL.

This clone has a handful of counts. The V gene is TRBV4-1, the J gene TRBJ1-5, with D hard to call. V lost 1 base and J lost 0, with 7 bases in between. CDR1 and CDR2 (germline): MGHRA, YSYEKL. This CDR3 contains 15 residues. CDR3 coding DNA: TGCGCCAGCAGCCAAGGGGAGGTTAGCAATCAGCCCCAGCATTTT. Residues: CASSQGEVSNQPQHF.

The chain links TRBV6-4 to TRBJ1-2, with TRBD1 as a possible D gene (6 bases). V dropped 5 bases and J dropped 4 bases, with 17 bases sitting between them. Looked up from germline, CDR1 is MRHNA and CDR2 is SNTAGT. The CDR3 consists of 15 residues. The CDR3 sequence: CASSPELGQLYGYTF. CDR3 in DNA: TGTGCCAGCAGTCCAGAGCTCGGACAGCTCTATGGCTACACCTTC.

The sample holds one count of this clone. The CDR3, as DNA: TGTGCCAGCAGCGTAGGGACAGGGTTCCCGATGAACACTGAAGCTTTCTTT. Protein product: CASSVGTGFPMNTEAFF. The J gene is TRBJ1-1, the V gene TRBV9; 8 positions match TRBD1. The trim removed 0 bases at V and 0 bases at J, leaving 7 bases unmatched. Germline lookup yields CDR1 SGDLS and CDR2 YYNGEE. CDR3 length: 17 amino acids.

The CDR3 coding sequence is TGTGCCAGCAGCTTGTCCGGGACACTTATCTCTGGAAACACCATATATTTT. Translated: CASSLSGTLISGNTIYF. V usage is TRBV7-9 and J usage is TRBJ1-3, with D perhaps TRBD1 (6 bases). V lost 3 bases, J lost 0 bases, and 15 bases lay in between. This CDR3 has 17 residues. The germline CDR1 and CDR2 sequences are SEHNR and FQNEAQ (reference sequence).

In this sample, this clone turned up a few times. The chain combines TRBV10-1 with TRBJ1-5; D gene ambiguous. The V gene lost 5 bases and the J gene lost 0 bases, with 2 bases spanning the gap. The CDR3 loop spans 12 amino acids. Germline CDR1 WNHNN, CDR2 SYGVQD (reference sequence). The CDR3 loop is CASSHSNQPQHF. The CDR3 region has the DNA TGCGCCAGCAGTCATAGCAATCAGCCCCAGCATTTT.